Listed below are T cell receptor beta chains from one sample, sequenced in a study of T cells after yellow fever vaccination. In TCRdb, the 5' RACE reads were re-called with MiXCR into one record per CDR3 protein. This sample carries just under 600,000 distinct CDR3 sequences, about 13% of them seen once, and the ten largest clones take about an eighth. The material was PBMCs, obtained on the day of the yellow fever booster vaccination. Source of these receptors: a man aged 30 to 39 who received the YFV17D yellow fever vaccine. Both conserved end residues are part of each CDR3. Fields, in order: CDR3 DNA, CDR3 protein, clone size, J gene, D gene, V gene. D genes are given only for firm matches. For some rows the clone size is stated as once, few or many, or as a class when expanded; others skip it.

cdr3_nt: TGCAGCGTCCGGGACAGGGAATCCTACGAGCAGTACTTC; cdr3_aa: CSVRDRESYEQYF; clone_size: few; j_call: TRBJ2-7; d_call: TRBD1; v_call: TRBV29-1
cdr3_nt: TGTGCCAGCATGCTAGCGGGAAACACCTACGAGCAGTACTTC; cdr3_aa: CASMLAGNTYEQYF; clone_size: few; j_call: TRBJ2-7; d_call: TRBD2; v_call: TRBV6-1
cdr3_nt: TGTGCCAGCAAAATAGCGGGGGGAACCTACAATGAGCAGTTCTTC; cdr3_aa: CASKIAGGTYNEQFF; clone_size: few; j_call: TRBJ2-1; d_call: TRBD2; v_call: TRBV12-3/TRBV12-4
cdr3_nt: TGTGCCAGCAGGGATACAGGGGGCCACTATGGCTACACCTTC; cdr3_aa: CASRDTGGHYGYTF; clone_size: few; j_call: TRBJ1-2; d_call: TRBD1; v_call: TRBV6-1
cdr3_nt: TGTGCCAGCAGCTTAGGGGGAGGGGGCTACACCTTC; cdr3_aa: CASSLGGGGYTF; clone_size: .; j_call: TRBJ1-2; d_call: .; v_call: TRBV11-2
cdr3_nt: TGTGCCAGTAGTAGGAGTATGGGTTACGAGCAGTACTTC; cdr3_aa: CASSRSMGYEQYF; clone_size: few; j_call: TRBJ2-7; d_call: .; v_call: TRBV19
cdr3_nt: TGTGCCAGCAGCGTGGGAGGACTCGGGGAGGAGCAGTACTTC; cdr3_aa: CASSVGGLGEEQYF; clone_size: few; j_call: TRBJ2-7; d_call: .; v_call: TRBV9
cdr3_nt: TGCGCCAGCAGCTTGGGCCAGGGGGCGATGGCTTTCTTT; cdr3_aa: CASSLGQGAMAFF; clone_size: .; j_call: TRBJ1-1; d_call: TRBD1; v_call: TRBV5-1
cdr3_nt: TGTGCCAGCAGCCAAGCGGTTACACAGTCCCGCTCTGGGGCCAACGTCCTGACTTTC; cdr3_aa: CASSQAVTQSRSGANVLTF; clone_size: .; j_call: TRBJ2-6; d_call: .; v_call: TRBV14
cdr3_nt: TGCAGTGCTAGAGGGTCCCGCGGACGAGAAAAACTGTTTTTT; cdr3_aa: CSARGSRGREKLFF; clone_size: few; j_call: TRBJ1-4; d_call: .; v_call: TRBV20-1
cdr3_nt: TGTGCCAGCAGTTACGGGGTCGGGGAGCTGTTTTTT; cdr3_aa: CASSYGVGELFF; clone_size: many; j_call: TRBJ2-2; d_call: .; v_call: TRBV6-5
cdr3_nt: TGTGCCATCAGTGAGGCGGGGGTAGACAGTGGGGCTAATCAGCCCCAGCATTTT; cdr3_aa: CAISEAGVDSGANQPQHF; clone_size: .; j_call: TRBJ1-5; d_call: .; v_call: TRBV10-3
cdr3_nt: TGTGCCAGCAGCTCTCAGGGGTATGGGGCCAACGTCCTGACTTTC; cdr3_aa: CASSSQGYGANVLTF; clone_size: few; j_call: TRBJ2-6; d_call: .; v_call: TRBV7-2
cdr3_nt: TGTGCTAGTGGTTCCGGGCCCCAGAACCAGCCCCAGCATTTT; cdr3_aa: CASGSGPQNQPQHF; clone_size: few; j_call: TRBJ1-5; d_call: .; v_call: TRBV12-5
cdr3_nt: TGTGCCAGCATTACCCTGGCCAGCGGGAGGGTTGGCGGGGAGCTGTTTTTT; cdr3_aa: CASITLASGRVGGELFF; clone_size: .; j_call: TRBJ2-2; d_call: TRBD2; v_call: TRBV6-5
cdr3_nt: TGTGCCAGCACCCGTGGGGGGTGGAATTCACCCCTCCACTTT; cdr3_aa: CASTRGGWNSPLHF; clone_size: many; j_call: TRBJ1-6; d_call: .; v_call: TRBV12-3/TRBV12-4
cdr3_nt: TGCAGTGCTAGAAGCAGGGGCGAGGAGTATTACTATGGCTACACCTTC; cdr3_aa: CSARSRGEEYYYGYTF; clone_size: few; j_call: TRBJ1-2; d_call: .; v_call: TRBV20-1
cdr3_nt: TGTGCCAGCAGCGTCTTCGCGGCCAGGCTTAAACGTGACACAGATACGCAGTATTTT; cdr3_aa: CASSVFAARLKRDTDTQYF; clone_size: .; j_call: TRBJ2-3; d_call: .; v_call: TRBV11-2
cdr3_nt: TGCGCCAGACCGGGACTAGCGGCCTACGAGCAGTACTTC; cdr3_aa: CARPGLAAYEQYF; clone_size: .; j_call: TRBJ2-7; d_call: TRBD2; v_call: TRBV10-1
cdr3_nt: TGCAGTACTAGTCCATTTGGAGCTAGCGGGGAGCTGTTTTTT; cdr3_aa: CSTSPFGASGELFF; clone_size: .; j_call: TRBJ2-2; d_call: .; v_call: TRBV20-1
cdr3_nt: TGTGCCAGCAGCCTCCCCTCACTAGGGCGAGGCGGTTCACCCCTCCACTTT; cdr3_aa: CASSLPSLGRGGSPLHF; clone_size: few; j_call: TRBJ1-6; d_call: .; v_call: TRBV7-6
cdr3_nt: TGTGCCAGCAGCGTAGGGGCAGGGGGGGCTAGCGGCGACAATGAGCAGTTCTTC; cdr3_aa: CASSVGAGGASGDNEQFF; clone_size: .; j_call: TRBJ2-1; d_call: .; v_call: TRBV9
cdr3_nt: TGTGCCAGCAGCTTAACATACCAGCTAGCGGGAGGGCTTGGGAATACGCAGTATTTT; cdr3_aa: CASSLTYQLAGGLGNTQYF; clone_size: .; j_call: TRBJ2-3; d_call: TRBD2; v_call: TRBV11-2
cdr3_nt: TGTGCCAGCAGCTTGGGAGAAGCGGGCCAGTTCTTC; cdr3_aa: CASSLGEAGQFF; clone_size: .; j_call: TRBJ2-1; d_call: .; v_call: TRBV5-4
cdr3_nt: TGTGCCAGCAGGTCGTGGGGGCTAGGGAGCAATCAGCCCCAGCATTTT; cdr3_aa: CASRSWGLGSNQPQHF; clone_size: few; j_call: TRBJ1-5; d_call: .; v_call: TRBV27
cdr3_nt: TGTGCCAGCAGACCAGGGACGGTCAACGTCCTGACTTTC; cdr3_aa: CASRPGTVNVLTF; clone_size: few; j_call: TRBJ2-6; d_call: .; v_call: TRBV27
cdr3_nt: TGTGCCAGCTCATCAGTAGGGCAGGCGGAGGGGCAGTACTTC; cdr3_aa: CASSSVGQAEGQYF; clone_size: few; j_call: TRBJ2-7; d_call: .; v_call: TRBV18
cdr3_nt: TGTGCCAGCAGCTCTAAGACTAGCGGGAGGGTCCCAGATACGCAGTATTTT; cdr3_aa: CASSSKTSGRVPDTQYF; clone_size: few; j_call: TRBJ2-3; d_call: TRBD2; v_call: TRBV7-2
cdr3_nt: TGCGCCAGCAGCCGCCAGCCTGGCGAGACCCAGTACTTC; cdr3_aa: CASSRQPGETQYF; clone_size: few; j_call: TRBJ2-5; d_call: .; v_call: TRBV5-1
cdr3_nt: TGTGCCAGCAGTTACCCCCGGACTAGAGGTATAAGTGAGCAGTTCTTC; cdr3_aa: CASSYPRTRGISEQFF; clone_size: .; j_call: TRBJ2-1; d_call: TRBD2; v_call: TRBV6-2/TRBV6-3
cdr3_nt: TGTGCCAGCAGCTCCGGGTCCCTGGGAGATACGCAGTATTTT; cdr3_aa: CASSSGSLGDTQYF; clone_size: few; j_call: TRBJ2-3; d_call: .; v_call: TRBV11-3
cdr3_nt: TGTGCCAGCACCCCAAATGAGGATCAGCCCCAGCATTTT; cdr3_aa: CASTPNEDQPQHF; clone_size: few; j_call: TRBJ1-5; d_call: .; v_call: TRBV12-3/TRBV12-4
cdr3_nt: TGTGCCAGCAGCTTAGGTCCCCATCCTGAACTAGCGGGATGGAATGAGCAGTTCTTC; cdr3_aa: CASSLGPHPELAGWNEQFF; clone_size: .; j_call: TRBJ2-1; d_call: TRBD2; v_call: TRBV11-2
cdr3_nt: TGCAGTGCTAGAGGCGACAGTAGCAATCAGCCCCAGCATTTT; cdr3_aa: CSARGDSSNQPQHF; clone_size: .; j_call: TRBJ1-5; d_call: .; v_call: TRBV20-1
cdr3_nt: TGTGCCAGCAGCTTAGCGATGACTAGCGGCAGCACAGATACGCAGTATTTT; cdr3_aa: CASSLAMTSGSTDTQYF; clone_size: many; j_call: TRBJ2-3; d_call: TRBD2; v_call: TRBV7-9
cdr3_nt: TGTGCCAGCAGCCCCCGCGGCGGGAACTCCTACGAGCAGTACTTC; cdr3_aa: CASSPRGGNSYEQYF; clone_size: .; j_call: TRBJ2-7; d_call: .; v_call: TRBV12-3/TRBV12-4
cdr3_nt: TGCAGTGCTAGAGATCCCCGGGACAGGGAGGGGACTGAAGCTTTCTTT; cdr3_aa: CSARDPRDREGTEAFF; clone_size: .; j_call: TRBJ1-1; d_call: TRBD1; v_call: TRBV20-1
cdr3_nt: TGTGCTAGCAGCCCGAGCGGGAGTCTTCACGAGCAGTACTTC; cdr3_aa: CASSPSGSLHEQYF; clone_size: few; j_call: TRBJ2-7; d_call: TRBD2; v_call: TRBV7-7
cdr3_nt: TGTGCCAGTCGACAGGGGTTTAACGTGGGTTCACCCCTCCACTTT; cdr3_aa: CASRQGFNVGSPLHF; clone_size: few; j_call: TRBJ1-6; d_call: TRBD1; v_call: TRBV6-1
cdr3_nt: TGTGCCAGCAGTCCGACCCTTCTCGCCCGGGGTACAGATACGCAGTATTTT; cdr3_aa: CASSPTLLARGTDTQYF; clone_size: .; j_call: TRBJ2-3; d_call: .; v_call: TRBV7-2
cdr3_nt: TGCAGTGCTTTAGCGGGACCTAGGCAGTATTTT; cdr3_aa: CSALAGPRQYF; clone_size: few; j_call: TRBJ2-3; d_call: TRBD2; v_call: TRBV20-1
cdr3_nt: TGCGCCAGCAGCGATAGCGGGCAAACCTACGAGCAGTACTTC; cdr3_aa: CASSDSGQTYEQYF; clone_size: many; j_call: TRBJ2-7; d_call: TRBD2; v_call: TRBV10-2
cdr3_nt: TGTGCCAGCAGCTTAACTCGACAGGATGAGCAGTTCTTC; cdr3_aa: CASSLTRQDEQFF; clone_size: .; j_call: TRBJ2-1; d_call: .; v_call: TRBV7-3